A single T cell receptor beta chain is shown here with its context. This clonotype was detected only a few times. Its recognized antigen is unknown. It has no much larger one-base neighbor in the sample; base qualities were not kept. Every donor was a healthy Caucasian. Three pairs of female monozygotic twins, all aged roughly 18 to 29 years, were included in the twin cohort. The RNA used for TCR libraries was isolated from peripheral blood mononuclear cells. The entry originates in a study of identical twins (dated by TCRdb to about 2016). About the investigation overall: To test whether fetal clonotypes persist, this study deep-sequenced TCR alpha and beta repertoires from monozygotic twins, from unrelated adults of various ages, and from cord blood. To rule out contamination, replicate twin experiments were performed at different times with different library preparation protocols.

Receptor libraries were prepared by 5' RACE. Data came from an Illumina HiSeq 2000. Template switching introduced a universal primer binding site; the final cDNA contained a unique molecular identifier, enabling accurate counting of TCR cDNA molecules. First-strand cDNA for TCR alpha and beta chains was synthesized from specific primers in the conserved constant-segment region. To control for contamination, each cDNA library was double barcoded with a SMART-Mk sample barcode plus Illumina barcodes. TruSeq adapter sequences along with Illumina sample barcodes were introduced in two successive PCR steps. Sequencing of the TCR alpha and beta cDNA libraries was done on the Illumina HiSeq platform using custom primers. Processing in the source paper ran as follows. Raw reads were processed with MiGEC to extract unique molecular identifiers, and MiXCR was used to determine CDR3 positions. Recombination models were inferred per individual with the repgenHMM and IGoR tools using an EM algorithm. The analysis of shared clonotypes was done with the tcR package in R, with sharing normalized by the product of cloneset sizes. Out-of-frame nonproductive sequences were analyzed to study raw recombination free of thymic and clonal selection effects. The public reads were quality trimmed at Q25 with fastp and then assembled into clones with MiXCR by TCRdb, keeping productive beta chains. Records with the same CDR3 protein are collapsed into one entry carrying the most frequent genes and DNA. Clone size and V and J calls follow TCRdb, not the original study. The sample data list roughly 720,000 distinct CDR3 sequences, and 15% to 20% of these were observed just once. The ten top clones hold around 13% of the sample.

General conclusions and limits of the study: Because the same donors could not be followed over many years, the conclusions relied on cross-sectional statistical analysis. Fewer insertions were carried by abundant cord blood beta clonotypes, a similar but weaker trend appeared in young adult naive repertoires, and no such trend appeared in memory repertoires. Zero-insertion analyses could be partly confounded by invariant T cells such as MAIT and iNKT, though diverse VJ usage argued against such confounding for most clonotypes. The excess sharing between twins in beta out-of-frame sequences was weaker because fewer shared sequences reduced the signal-to-noise ratio. Compared with coincidental sharing between unrelated individuals, an excess of low generation-probability sequences was observed among out-of-frame TCR alpha sequences shared between twins. In monozygotic twins, recombination models systematically underestimated out-of-frame TCR alpha sharing, but the models matched the sharing seen between unrelated individuals.

The V end loses 0 bases and the J end loses 3 bases, and a stretch of 10 bases separates them. CDR1 and CDR2 are read off the germline V gene (reference sequence) as MNHEY and SMNVEV. Spanning cysteine to phenylalanine, the CDR3 consists of 15 amino acids. The entry retains the CDR3 DNA only, 45 bases that are in frame from base 1. These data also featured in a second study, about T cells expressing NK-cell markers. As the second study states: TCR beta-chain repertoires were profiled in sorted CD3+CD56+NKG2C+, CD3+CD56+NKG2C- and CD3+CD56-NKG2C+ T-cell subsets from several donors. Among the eight sequenced donors, only one was HCMV-seronegative, while the other seven were HCMV-seropositive. To restrict sorting to alphabetaTCR-expressing T cells, an anti-gammadeltaTCR antibody was added in several experiments. For six donors, the dominant CD3+CD56+NKG2C+ clonotypes were among the top 10 CD8+ clonotypes and accounted for about 1.0-7.5% of CD8+ T cells. Those dominant clonotypes were again the most abundant among CD3+CD56-NKG2C+ cells in a handful of donors, at about 25-65%. It remained unclear whether the expanded NKG2C-expressing T cell clones were specific for HCMV antigens. The study sequenced eight donors, all healthy volunteers chosen at random: three men and five women. A commercial ELISA kit detecting HCMV-specific IgG in serum was used to determine HCMV serostatus. For about six donors, bulk peripheral blood T-cell repertoires were additionally sequenced from unsorted PBMC. Reads were demultiplexed and grouped by UMI with MIGEC, and clonotypes were assembled and quantified with MiTCR. Only TCR cDNA sequences supported by at least two reads were kept to exclude erroneous sequences. The tcR package was used for downstream repertoire analysis, with clonotypes matched between fractions based on CDR3 nucleotide sequence plus V segment. Antigen specificity was annotated against VDJdb with VDJmatch, allowing one amino acid substitution in CDR3.

The TCR was taken from a woman younger than 35 in good health. The V and J segments used are TRBV27 and TRBJ2-3, with TRBD2 as a weak D call on 6 bases. Sequenced input: PBMCs. This receptor has the CDR3 CASSLSGGVTDTQYF. The nucleotides read TGTGCCAGCAGTTTATCGGGGGGTGTTACAGATACGCAGTATTTT.